These 17 T cell receptor beta chains came from one sample sequenced in a study of graft-versus-host responses after intestinal transplantation. Their target antigens are unknown. Generated by immunoSEQ multiplex PCR, the TCRdb table keeps only in-frame clones and is missing some. Of some 110,000 clones in the sample, more than 75% were seen once. The source material was unstimulated CD4+ T cells sorted from spleen or lymph node cells, sampled before intestinal transplant. The receptor set was obtained from a human donor who received an intestinal transplant.

This chain connects TRBV5-4 to TRBJ2-2, with a tentative D call TRBD2 (5 bases). The CDR3 extends over 16 amino acids. Trimming took 4 bases from V and 2 from J, leaving 15 bases between them. CDR1 is SGHNT and CDR2 is YYREEE in the germline V gene (reference sequence). The chain's CDR3 is CASSPPEGVNTGELFF. The CDR3 DNA reads as TGTGCCAGCAGCCCCCCCGAGGGCGTCAACACCGGGGAGCTGTTTTTT.

This clone appeared a single time. V and J are TRBV18 and TRBJ1-3; D might be TRBD1 (5 bases). This CDR3 is 14 amino acids long. From germline, CDR1 is KGHSH and CDR2 LQKENI. Trimming took 3 bases from V and 0 from J, leaving 6 bases between them. CDR3 nucleotide sequence: TGTGCCAGCTCACCCGGGACCTCTGGAAACACCATATATTTT. Encoded protein: CASSPGTSGNTIYF.

This chain joins TRBV9 and TRBJ2-1; 10 nucleotides line up with TRBD2. This CDR3 spans 14 amino acids. Germline V CDR1 and CDR2: SGDLS, YYNGEE. V lost 8 bases to trimming and J lost 4 bases; unmatched junction nucleotides: 6. Here the CDR3 DNA reads TGTGCCAGAGTAGGACTAGCGGCTTACAATGAGCAGTTCTTC. This codes for CARVGLAAYNEQFF.

The V and J genes are TRBV11-3 and TRBJ2-1; TRBD1 is a possible D gene (6 bases). Germline lookup yields CDR1 SGHNT and CDR2 YENEEA. V was shortened by 2 bases and J by 7 bases, with 12 bases between the two germline ends. The CDR3 runs 14 residues. CDR3 in amino acids: CASSLRTAENEQFF. In nucleotides, the CDR3 is TGTGCCAGCAGCTTACGGACAGCTGAGAATGAGCAGTTCTTC. The variable domain in full, with the rest retrieved from reference TRBV11-3 and TRBJ2-1, is EAGVVQSPRYKIIEKKQPVAFWCNPISGHNTLYWYLQNLGQGPELLIRYENEEAVDDSQLPKDRFSAERLKGVDSTLKIQPAELGDSAVYLCASSLRTAENEQFFGPGTRLTVL.

The chain recombines TRBV25-1 with TRBJ1-6; 9 bases are shared with TRBD1. CDR3 length: 16 residues. Trimming removed 6 bases from V and 0 bases from J; junction bases left unmatched: 3. Looked up from germline, CDR1 is MGHDK and CDR2 is SYGVNS. The CDR3 here is CASSGTGYSYNSPLHF. The CDR3 DNA sequence: TGTGCCAGCAGCGGGACAGGGTACTCCTATAATTCACCCCTCCACTTT.

The chain joins TRBV28 to TRBJ1-5; D remains ambiguous. Germline CDR1 MDHEN, CDR2 SYDVKM. The CDR3 spans 19 residues. Trimming cost V 4 bases and J 4 bases, with 26 bases left between them. CDR3 nucleotide sequence: TGTGCCAGCAGTTCCCCAAAAAATTCAGGCAGTCTCCCTAATCAGCCCCAGCATTTT. As protein: CASSSPKNSGSLPNQPQHF.

The V call is TRBV19, the J call TRBJ2-1; D assignment may be TRBD1 or TRBD2 (5 bases each). V was clipped by 7 bases and J by 1 base, with 26 bases between them. The CDR3 extends over 19 amino acids. Germline values: CDR1 LNHDA, CDR2 SQIVND (reference sequence). This CDR3 is CASTAGRGGKRTSYNEQFF. CDR3 DNA sequence: TGTGCCAGTACTGCAGGGCGAGGCGGAAAGCGGACTTCCTACAATGAGCAGTTCTTC.

This chain links TRBV5-4 with TRBJ2-5; 7 nucleotides agree with TRBD2. The CDR3 runs 15 residues. Germline CDR1 and CDR2: SGHNT and YYREEE (reference sequence). J lost 1 base, V lost 4 bases, and 7 bases had no gene match. The CDR3: CASSAVGGGQETQYF. In nucleotides, the CDR3 is TGTGCCAGCAGCGCGGTGGGGGGGGGCCAAGAGACCCAGTACTTC. Full variable domain (rest looked up from reference TRBV5-4 and TRBJ2-5): ETGVTQSPTHLIKTRGQQVTLRCSSQSGHNTVSWYQQALGQGPQFIFQYYREEENGRGNFPPRFSGLQFPNYSSELNVNALELDDSALYLCASSAVGGGQETQYFGPGTRLLVL.

The V gene is TRBV14, the J gene TRBJ2-6; possible D gene TRBD2, 7 bases. The CDR3 sequence is 15 residues long. Trimming took 3 bases from V and 4 from J, leaving 10 bases between them. Germline V gene data show CDR1 as SGHDN and CDR2 as FVKESK. This chain's CDR3 is CASSHGGAGANVLTF. CDR3 coding DNA: TGTGCCAGCAGCCATGGGGGGGCGGGGGCCAACGTCCTGACTTTC.

This chain uses TRBV5-1 with TRBJ2-1; D is unresolved. Germline-derived CDR1 and CDR2 are SGHRS and YFSETQ. V lost 4 bases and J 3 bases, leaving 5 bases between the germline ends. The CDR3 consists of 12 residues. In DNA form, the CDR3 reads TGCGCCAGCAGCCCCGACTACAATGAGCAGTTCTTC. This codes for CASSPDYNEQFF.

This chain connects TRBV7-9 to TRBJ2-6; 8 bases are a match to TRBD1. The CDR3 has 19 residues. J was trimmed by 0 bases and V by 8 bases; bases with no gene match: 15. Germline loops: CDR1 SEHNR, CDR2 FQNEAQ (reference sequence). The CDR3 nucleotides read TGTGCCAGCTCCACCCTCCCCAGGGGGCTGCTCTCTGGGGCCAACGTCCTGACTTTC. This encodes CASSTLPRGLLSGANVLTF.

V gene TRBV20-1 combines with J gene TRBJ1-1; the match to TRBD1 covers 7 bases. Germline CDR1 DFQATT, CDR2 SNEGSKA (reference sequence). This CDR3 has 11 residues. The V and J ends lost 1 base and 11 bases, in that order; junction bases with no gene match: 4. The CDR3 region is CSARGDRGAFF. The CDR3 nucleotides are TGCAGTGCTAGAGGGGACAGAGGGGCTTTCTTT.

This clone came up once. This chain links TRBV20-1 with TRBJ2-2; a possible D gene is TRBD2 (5 bases). Per germline, CDR1 DFQATT and CDR2 SNEGSKA (reference sequence). V dropped 6 bases and J dropped 7 bases, with 9 bases sitting between them. CDR3 length: 11 amino acids. CDR3 in amino acids: CSARRIGELFF. Here the CDR3 DNA reads TGCAGTGCAAGGAGGATCGGGGAGCTGTTTTTT.

The V call is TRBV18, the J call TRBJ2-6, with D possibly being TRBD1 (6 bases). V was cut by 4 bases and J by 4 bases, with 17 bases left in between. CDR1 is KGHSH and CDR2 is LQKENI in the germline V gene. The length of the CDR3 is 17 residues. This CDR3 reads CASSLRTGRSGANVLTF. CDR3 nucleotides: TGTGCCAGCTCACTCAGAACAGGGCGGTCGGGGGCCAACGTCCTGACTTTC.

This chain uses TRBV11-2 with TRBJ2-3; D not resolved. The germline CDR1 and CDR2 sequences are SGHAT and FQNNGV. V lost 0 bases to trimming and J lost 7 bases, with 14 bases between them. The CDR3 extends over 15 amino acids. The CDR3 loop is CASSLDLRVGNTQYF. CDR3 nucleotide sequence: TGTGCCAGCAGCTTAGATTTACGGGTTGGGAATACGCAGTATTTT.

The J gene is TRBJ2-1, the V gene TRBV5-1; 9 bases are shared with TRBD2. V was clipped by 1 base and J by 8 bases; unmatched bases: 10. The CDR3 covers 16 residues. Germline CDR1 reads SGHRS; CDR2 reads YFSETQ. The DNA of the CDR3 is TGCGCCAGCAGCTTGTTACGCGGGAGGGCGAAAGATGAGCAGTTCTTC. It yields the protein CASSLLRGRAKDEQFF.

The chain links TRBV4-2 to TRBJ2-7; 11 bases fit TRBD2. The CDR3 spans 15 residues. With 2 bases clipped from V and 6 bases from J, the junction kept 6 bases outside the gene matches. The germline CDR1 and CDR2 sequences are LGHNA and YNFKEQ. CDR3 coding DNA: TGTGCCAGCAGCCAAAGACCGGGACTAGCGGCCGAGCAGTACTTC. Encoded protein: CASSQRPGLAAEQYF.